This T cell receptor (beta chain) was identified in a study of persistence of HIV-infected CD4 T cells. Across the whole study: CD4+ T cells responding to CMV or HIV-1 Gag were isolated.

The stimulus was an HIV-1 Gag 15-mer peptide pool, about 1.1 ug/peptide/mL. CD40L-negative CD69-negative CD45RO-high memory CD4+ T cells were sorted as populations depleted of antigen-responding cells. This clone appeared a single time. No antigen is known for it. Study findings and constraints: Degenerate expanded CDR3beta sequences were enriched among CMV- and Gag-responding cells.

CDR3 size: 14 residues. The ends lost 4 bases at V and 4 bases at J; junction bases unmatched: 4. Germline lookup yields CDR1 LNHNV and CDR2 YYDKDF (reference sequence). The immunoSEQ assay was version 4, run in survey mode. Using immunoSEQ multiplex PCR, the repertoire was profiled, and TCRdb retains in-frame clones only, with some absent. The sample contains some 39,000 clones, approximately 78% of which appear only once. Material: cultured CD4+ T cells from PBMCs, obtained from a patient who received antiretroviral therapy. The V gene is TRBV15, the J gene TRBJ1-2; 9 positions match TRBD1. The TCR comes from an adult with HIV. The donor label of this sample is uncertain. The CDR3 DNA reads as TGTGCCACCAGCACGGACAGGGGCGCCTATGGCTACACCTTC. It yields the protein CATSTDRGAYGYTF.